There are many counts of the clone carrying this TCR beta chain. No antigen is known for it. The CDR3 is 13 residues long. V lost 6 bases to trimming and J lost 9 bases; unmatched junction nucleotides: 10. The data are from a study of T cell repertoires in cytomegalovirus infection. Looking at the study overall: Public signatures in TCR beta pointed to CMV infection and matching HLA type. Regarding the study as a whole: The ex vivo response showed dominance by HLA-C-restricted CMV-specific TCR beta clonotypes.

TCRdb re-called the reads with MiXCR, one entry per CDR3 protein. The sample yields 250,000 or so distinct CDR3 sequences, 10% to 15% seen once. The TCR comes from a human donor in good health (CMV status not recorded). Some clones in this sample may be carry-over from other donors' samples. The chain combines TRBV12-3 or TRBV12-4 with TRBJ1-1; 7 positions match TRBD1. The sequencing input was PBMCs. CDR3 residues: CASSRTGAAQAFF. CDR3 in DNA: TGTGCCAGCAGCCGTACAGGGGCTGCTCAAGCTTTCTTT.